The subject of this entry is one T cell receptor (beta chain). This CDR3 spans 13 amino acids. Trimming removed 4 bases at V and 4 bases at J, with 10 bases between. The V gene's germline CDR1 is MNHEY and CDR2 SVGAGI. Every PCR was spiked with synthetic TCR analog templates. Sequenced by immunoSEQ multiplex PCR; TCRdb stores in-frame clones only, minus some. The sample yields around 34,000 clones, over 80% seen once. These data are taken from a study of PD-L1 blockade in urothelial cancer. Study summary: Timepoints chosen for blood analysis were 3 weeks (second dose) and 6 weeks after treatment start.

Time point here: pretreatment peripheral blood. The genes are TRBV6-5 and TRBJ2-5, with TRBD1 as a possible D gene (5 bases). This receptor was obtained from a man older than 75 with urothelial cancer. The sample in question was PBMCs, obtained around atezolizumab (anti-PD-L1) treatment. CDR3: CASSSGYSETQYF. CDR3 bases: TGTGCCAGCAGTTCAGGGTATTCAGAGACCCAGTACTTC.